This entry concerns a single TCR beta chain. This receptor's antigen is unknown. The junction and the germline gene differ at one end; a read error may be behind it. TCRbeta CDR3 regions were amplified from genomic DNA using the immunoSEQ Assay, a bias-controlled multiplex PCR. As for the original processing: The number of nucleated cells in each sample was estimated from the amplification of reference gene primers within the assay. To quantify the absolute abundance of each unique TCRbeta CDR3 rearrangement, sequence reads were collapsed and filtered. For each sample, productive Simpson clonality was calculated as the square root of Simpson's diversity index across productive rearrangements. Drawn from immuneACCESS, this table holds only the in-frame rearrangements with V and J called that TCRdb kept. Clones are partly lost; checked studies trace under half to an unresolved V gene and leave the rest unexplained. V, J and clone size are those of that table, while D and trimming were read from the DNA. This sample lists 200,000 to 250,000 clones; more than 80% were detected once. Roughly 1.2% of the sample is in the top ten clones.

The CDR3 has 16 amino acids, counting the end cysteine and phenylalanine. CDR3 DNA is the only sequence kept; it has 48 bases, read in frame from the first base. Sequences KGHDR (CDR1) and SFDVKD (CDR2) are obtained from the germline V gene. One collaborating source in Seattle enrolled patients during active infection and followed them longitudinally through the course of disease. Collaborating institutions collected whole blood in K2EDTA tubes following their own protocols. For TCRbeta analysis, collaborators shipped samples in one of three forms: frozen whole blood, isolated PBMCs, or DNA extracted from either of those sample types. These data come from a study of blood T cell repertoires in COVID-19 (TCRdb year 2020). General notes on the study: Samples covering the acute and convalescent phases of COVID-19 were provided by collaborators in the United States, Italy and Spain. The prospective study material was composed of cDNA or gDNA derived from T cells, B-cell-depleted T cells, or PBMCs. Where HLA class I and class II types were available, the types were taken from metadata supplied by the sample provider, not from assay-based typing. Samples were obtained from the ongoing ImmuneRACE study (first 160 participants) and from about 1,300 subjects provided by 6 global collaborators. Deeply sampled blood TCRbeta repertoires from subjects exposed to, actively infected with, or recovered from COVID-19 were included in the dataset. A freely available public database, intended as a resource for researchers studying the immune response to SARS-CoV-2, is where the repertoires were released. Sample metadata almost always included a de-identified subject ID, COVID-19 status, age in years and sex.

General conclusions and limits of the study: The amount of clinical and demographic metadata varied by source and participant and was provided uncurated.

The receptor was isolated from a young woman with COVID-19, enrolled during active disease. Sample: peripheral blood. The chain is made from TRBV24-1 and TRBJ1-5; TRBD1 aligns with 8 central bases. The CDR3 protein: CATSDQPGTGESAPAF. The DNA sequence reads TGTGCCACCAGTGATCAGCCCGGGACAGGTGAATCAGCCCCAGCATTT.